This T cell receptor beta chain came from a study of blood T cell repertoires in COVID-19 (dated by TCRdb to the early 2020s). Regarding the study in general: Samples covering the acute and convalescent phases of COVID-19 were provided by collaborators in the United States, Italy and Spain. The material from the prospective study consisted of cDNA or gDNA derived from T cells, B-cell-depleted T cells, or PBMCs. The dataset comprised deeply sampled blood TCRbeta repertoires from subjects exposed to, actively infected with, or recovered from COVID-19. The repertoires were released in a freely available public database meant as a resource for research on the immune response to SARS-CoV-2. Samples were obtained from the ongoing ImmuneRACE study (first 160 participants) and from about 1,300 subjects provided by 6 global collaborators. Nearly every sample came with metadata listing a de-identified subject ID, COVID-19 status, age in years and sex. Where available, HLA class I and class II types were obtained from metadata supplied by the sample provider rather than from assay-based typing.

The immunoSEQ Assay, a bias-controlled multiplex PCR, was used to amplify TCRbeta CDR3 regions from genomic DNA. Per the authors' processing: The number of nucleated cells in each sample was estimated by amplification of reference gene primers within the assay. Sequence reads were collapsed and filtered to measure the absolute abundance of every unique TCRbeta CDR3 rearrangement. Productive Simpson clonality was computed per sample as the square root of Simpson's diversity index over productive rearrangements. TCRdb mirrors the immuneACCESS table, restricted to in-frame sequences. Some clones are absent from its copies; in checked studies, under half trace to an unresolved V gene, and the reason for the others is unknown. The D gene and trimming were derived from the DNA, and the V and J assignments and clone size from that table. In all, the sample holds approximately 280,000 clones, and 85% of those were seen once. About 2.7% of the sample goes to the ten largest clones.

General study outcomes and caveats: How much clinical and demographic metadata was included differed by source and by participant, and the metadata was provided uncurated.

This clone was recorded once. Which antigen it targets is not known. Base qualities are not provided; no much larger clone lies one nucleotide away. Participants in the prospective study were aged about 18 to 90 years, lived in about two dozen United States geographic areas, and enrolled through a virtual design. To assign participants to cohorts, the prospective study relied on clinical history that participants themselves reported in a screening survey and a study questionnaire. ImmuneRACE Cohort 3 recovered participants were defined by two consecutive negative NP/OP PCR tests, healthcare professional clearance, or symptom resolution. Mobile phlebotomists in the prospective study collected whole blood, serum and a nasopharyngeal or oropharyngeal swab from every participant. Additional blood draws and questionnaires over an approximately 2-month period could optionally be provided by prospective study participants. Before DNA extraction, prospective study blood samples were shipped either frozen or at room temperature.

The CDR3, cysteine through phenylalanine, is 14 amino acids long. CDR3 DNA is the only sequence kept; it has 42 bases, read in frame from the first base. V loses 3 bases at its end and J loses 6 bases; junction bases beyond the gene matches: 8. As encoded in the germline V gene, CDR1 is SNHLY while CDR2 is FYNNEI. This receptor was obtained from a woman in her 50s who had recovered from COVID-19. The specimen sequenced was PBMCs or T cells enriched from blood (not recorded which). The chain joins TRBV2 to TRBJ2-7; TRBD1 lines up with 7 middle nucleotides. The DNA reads TGTGCCAGCAGTGAGGTGACAGGGTCCAGCGAGCAGTACTTC. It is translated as CASSEVTGSSEQYF.